The T cell receptor (beta chain) described here comes from a study of PD-1 blockade in classical Hodgkin lymphoma. The assay was immunoSEQ multiplex PCR, and TCRdb's table has in-frame clones only and misses some. The sample shows about 97,000 clones, approximately 80% of them seen only once. General study findings and limits: Complete responders started with a diversity level that resembled newly diagnosed patients at baseline.

V was cut by 5 bases and J by 8 bases, with 20 bases left in between. This CDR3 has 15 residues. Germline lookup yields CDR1 SGHRS and CDR2 YFSETQ. Relapse was seen in all patients after autologous stem cell transplantation, and brentuximab vedotin exposure was variable. The best responses consisted of complete response, partial response or progressive disease. Turning to this clone: Its antigen is still unknown.

The receptor's source is a human donor with classical Hodgkin lymphoma. Sequenced here: peripheral blood mononuclear cells (PBMCs), sampled at baseline. The V call is TRBV5-1, the J call TRBJ1-5, with unresolved D. CDR3 bases: TGCGCCAGCAGAGTAGGGCAGTCCCCTGGGGAGCCCCAGCATTTT. This codes for CASRVGQSPGEPQHF.